This TCR beta chain derives from a study of T cell responses to AZD1222 COVID-19 vaccine. Points from the study as a whole: Clonal diversity may have been underestimated in mostly white British donors. Rises in breadth and depth of Spike-specific TCRs came after two AZD1222 doses.

Trimming took off 0 bases at V and 0 bases at J, with 9 bases between the two ends. This CDR3 spans 15 amino acids. Germline CDR1 and CDR2: SGHNT and YYREEE (reference sequence). To note about this clone: Antigen: not known.

The method was immunoSEQ multiplex PCR; TCRdb's version includes in-frame clones alone and lacks a portion of them. The sample records about 170,000 clones, roughly 90% being singletons. The origin of this receptor is an adult in good health. Sequenced material: peripheral blood, taken on day 0 of AZD1222 vaccination. The chain is built from TRBV5-4 and TRBJ1-2; no clear D. CDR3: CASSLDPDPNYGYTF. The CDR3 region has the DNA TGTGCCAGCAGCTTGGATCCGGACCCTAACTATGGCTACACCTTC.